The 4 T cell receptor beta chains listed next were all sequenced from one sample in a study of tumor and adjacent non-tumor tissue in lung cancer. The library came from three nested PCR rounds adapted from ARM-PCR protocols. TCRdb re-analysed the multiplex PCR reads in MiXCR, keeping a single row per CDR3 protein. The sample carries about 90,000 distinct CDR3 sequences, around two thirds recorded once. No cell sorting was done before RNA was extracted from the tissue. Sequencing input: lung tumor tissue. These receptor sequences come from a man between 65 and 85 years old with non-small cell lung cancer.

The chain links TRBV12-1 to TRBJ1-1; whether TRBD1, the table's D call, matches the DNA was not checked. TRBV12-1 is described as a pseudogene. The CDR3 is 18 residues long. The CDR3 coding sequence is TGTGCCAGCAGCTTTACCACAGGGTGCAACTGGGGAAACACTGAAGCTTTCTTT. It is translated as CASSFTTGCNWGNTEAFF.

In its sample, this clonotype was seen a few times. The rearrangement links TRBV7-9 to TRBJ2-3; no firm D call. The V and J ends lost 5 bases and 6 bases respectively, with 21 bases between them. The CDR3 length is 16 residues. CDR1 SEHNR and CDR2 FQNEAQ come from the germline V gene (reference sequence). The DNA for the CDR3 is TGTGCCAGCAGCGCCGGTGGAAGCACAAAACAGGATACGCAGTATTTT. It yields the protein CASSAGGSTKQDTQYF.

In the case of this clonotype: This may arise from a read error, as a much more abundant clone is one base away. J is TRBJ2-1 and V is TRBV12-3 or TRBV12-4; D is uncertain. The CDR3 runs to 13 residues. This CDR3 reads CVTASRSYNEQFF. CDR3 in DNA: TGTGTCACCGCCTCGCGGAGCTACAATGAGCAGTTCTTC.

A word on this clonotype: This sequence may be a read error, since a much larger clone differs from it by one base. The CDR3 here is CASSQDRTRFSSDTQYF. The CDR3 DNA reads as TGCGCCAGCAGCCAAGATCGGACACGTTTTAGCTCAGATACGCAGTATTTT. The genes are TRBV4-1 and TRBJ2-3, with a tentative D call TRBD1 (5 bases). The germline V gene has CDR1 MGHRA and CDR2 YSYEKL. The V gene lost 0 bases and the J gene lost 4 bases, with 17 bases spanning the gap. The CDR3 contains 17 residues.